This paragraph reports one TCR beta chain. These data belong to a study of cytomegalovirus exposure and HLA in healthy donors. Generated by immunoSEQ multiplex PCR, the TCRdb table keeps only in-frame clones and is missing some. This sample has under 200,000 clones, with roughly 90% found just once. Sequencing used PBMCs. This TCR was sampled from a woman aged 25 to 39 in good health and CMV-seronegative.

CDR3 protein: CASSEAAGFNYEQYF. The CDR3 coding sequence is TGTGCCAGCAGTGAAGCAGCCGGATTTAACTACGAGCAGTACTTC. This chain joins TRBV6-1 and TRBJ2-7; D is ambiguous. V dropped 0 bases and J dropped 3 bases, with 12 bases sitting between them. Germline V gene data show CDR1 as MNHNS and CDR2 as SASEGT. This CDR3 region has 15 residues.